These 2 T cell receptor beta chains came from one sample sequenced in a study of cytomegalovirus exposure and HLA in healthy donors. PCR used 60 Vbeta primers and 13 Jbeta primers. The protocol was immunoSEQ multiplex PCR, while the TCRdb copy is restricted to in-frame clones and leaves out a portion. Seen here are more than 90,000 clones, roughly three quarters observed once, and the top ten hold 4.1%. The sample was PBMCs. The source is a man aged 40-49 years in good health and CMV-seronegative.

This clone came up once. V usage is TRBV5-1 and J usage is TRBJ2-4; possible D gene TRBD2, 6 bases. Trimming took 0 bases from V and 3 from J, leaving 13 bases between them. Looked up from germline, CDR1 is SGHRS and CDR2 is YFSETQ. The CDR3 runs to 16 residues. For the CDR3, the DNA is TGCGCCAGCAGCTTGGTGGAGGGCCTAGGCAAAAACATTCAGTACTTC. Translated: CASSLVEGLGKNIQYF. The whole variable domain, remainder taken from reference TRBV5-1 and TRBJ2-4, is KAGVTQTPRYLIKTRGQQVTLSCSPISGHRSVSWYQQTPGQGLQFLFEYFSETQRNKGNFPGRFSGRQFSNSRSEMNVSTLELGDSALYLCASSLVEGLGKNIQYFGAGTRLSVL.

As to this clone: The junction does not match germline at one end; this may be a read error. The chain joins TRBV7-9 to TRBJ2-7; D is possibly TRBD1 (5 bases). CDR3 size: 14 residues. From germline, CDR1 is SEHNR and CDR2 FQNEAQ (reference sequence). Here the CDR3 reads CSSSLAGRVYEQYF. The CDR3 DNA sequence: TGTTCCAGCAGCTTAGCTGGCAGGGTCTACGAGCAGTACTTC. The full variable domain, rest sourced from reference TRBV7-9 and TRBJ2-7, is DTGVSQNPRHKITKRGQNVTFRCDPISEHNRLYWYRQTLGQGPEFLTYFQNEAQLEKSRLLSDRFSAERPKGSFSTLEIQRTEQGDSAMYLCSSSLAGRVYEQYFGPGTRLTVT.